The clone carrying this T cell receptor (beta chain) appeared once. What it binds is not known. The data belong to a study of cytomegalovirus exposure and HLA in healthy donors. General study findings and limits: As confirmed in vitro, a few CMV-associated chains were specific for CMV antigens. Altogether, 150 to 200 TCR beta chains were recorded as cytomegalovirus-associated.

TCRdb's table, derived via immunoSEQ multiplex PCR, lists solely in-frame clones and lacks some. The sample has 150,000 to 180,000 clones, about 88% seen once. V was shortened by 1 base and J by 4 bases, with 13 bases between the two germline ends. This CDR3 has 15 amino acids. Germline CDR1 LNHNV, CDR2 YYDKDF (reference sequence). The chain links TRBV15 to TRBJ2-5; TRBD1 might be the D (5 bases). This clonotype was obtained from a man in his late teens or twenties in good health and CMV-seropositive. Sequencing was performed on PBMCs. The DNA for the CDR3 is TGTGCCACCAGCAGAGGTTTAGGGGCAAGAGAGACCCAGTACTTC. It translates to CATSRGLGARETQYF.